The 9 T cell receptor beta chains below come from one sample, sequenced in a study of technical replicates of blood from a few donors. Method: immunoSEQ multiplex PCR; TCRdb's copy keeps in-frame clones and lacks some. The table records roughly 16,000 clones, around nine tenths of them present only once. The sequencing input was PBMCs. These receptors were obtained from a human donor in good health.

The J gene is TRBJ2-6, the V gene TRBV11-2, with D uncertain. This CDR3 is built from 16 residues. Germline CDR1 reads SGHAT; CDR2 reads FQNNGV. V was pared by 0 bases and J by 0 bases, with 6 bases between. The chain's CDR3 is CASSLDRSSGANVLTF. The CDR3 region has the DNA TGTGCCAGCAGCTTAGATAGAAGCTCTGGGGCCAACGTCCTGACTTTC.

The chain recombines TRBV2 with TRBJ1-1; no reliable D call. This CDR3 is built from 12 residues. Germline CDR1 is SNHLY and CDR2 is FYNNEI. V lost 10 bases, J lost 7 bases, and 16 bases lay in between. CDR3 protein: CATRLSYSEAFF. The CDR3 DNA reads as TGTGCCACCCGCTTAAGTTACAGTGAAGCTTTCTTT.

The chain links TRBV7-9 to TRBJ1-4; D call uncertain. Germline V gives CDR1 SEHNR, CDR2 FQNEAQ (reference sequence). Trimming left V 5 bases short and J 6 bases short, with 4 bases between. The CDR3 is 11 residues long. The chain's CDR3 is CASSPDEKLFF. The CDR3 nucleotides read TGTGCCAGCAGCCCGGATGAAAAACTGTTTTTT.

V usage is TRBV19 and J usage is TRBJ2-1, with a possible D match to TRBD1 (7 bases). This CDR3 has 16 amino acids. The V end was cut by 7 bases, the J end by 7 bases, with 23 bases between. In germline, CDR1 is LNHDA, CDR2 SQIVND (reference sequence). This CDR3 reads CASTPRTGSGGNEQFF. CDR3 nucleotides: TGTGCCAGTACCCCTCGGACAGGCAGTGGGGGGAATGAGCAGTTCTTC.

This chain uses TRBV15 with TRBJ2-7, with 10 bases lining up with TRBD2. The CDR3 extends over 15 amino acids. Germline-derived CDR1 and CDR2 are LNHNV and YYDKDF (reference sequence). The J segment lost 2 bases and the V segment lost 6 bases, leaving 7 bases of the junction unmatched. The CDR3 nucleotides read TGTGCCACCAGGCTAGAAGCGGGAGGGCCCTACGAGCAGTACTTC. This gives the protein CATRLEAGGPYEQYF.

The rearrangement uses TRBV5-4 and TRBJ1-3; 10 bases agree with TRBD1. This CDR3 region has 15 residues. Trimming took 4 bases from V and 4 from J; bases not matched to a gene: 5. Germline CDR1 is SGHNT and CDR2 is YYREEE (reference sequence). CDR3 DNA sequence: TGTGCCAGCAGCACCGACAGGGGGCACGGAAACACCATATATTTT. Encoded protein: CASSTDRGHGNTIYF.

V and J are TRBV6-1 and TRBJ2-1; D unclear. Germline CDR1 and CDR2: MNHNS and SASEGT. V was cut by 2 bases and J by 6 bases, with 5 bases left in between. This CDR3 is built from 12 residues. The CDR3 nucleotides are TGTGCCAGCAGTGAATCGTTCAATGAGCAGTTCTTC. It encodes CASSESFNEQFF.

This chain joins TRBV7-2 and TRBJ2-1, with D possibly matching TRBD2 (6 bases). CDR1 and CDR2 from the germline V gene are SGHTA and FQGNSA. This CDR3 comprises 12 residues. Trimming cost V 5 bases and J 7 bases, with 9 bases left between them. The CDR3 DNA reads TGTGCCAGCAGCCCTGGGGGGAATGAGCAGTTCTTC. Translating gives CASSPGGNEQFF.

The V and J genes are TRBV2 and TRBJ2-2; 7 nucleotides align to TRBD2. J gave up 6 bases and V 8 bases, and 6 bases lay outside the gene matches. The CDR3 is made up of 13 amino acids. Germline V gives CDR1 SNHLY, CDR2 FYNNEI. The CDR3 protein is CASGGSGSGELFF. The CDR3, as DNA: TGTGCCAGCGGCGGGAGTGGCTCCGGGGAGCTGTTTTTT.